A single sample is the source of the 20 T cell receptor beta chains below, sequenced in a study of blood T cell repertoires in COVID-19. Clones were read by immunoSEQ multiplex PCR, and TCRdb kept only the in-frame ones, dropping some. The sample has over 45,000 clones, about four fifths seen once. Sequencing was done on a sample of peripheral blood. These receptors were collected from a human donor in a cohort sampled during active or convalescent COVID-19.

The chain uses TRBV19 and TRBJ1-4; TRBD1 matches at 8 bases. The germline V gene has CDR1 LNHDA and CDR2 SQIVND (reference sequence). This CDR3 spans 17 amino acids. V lost 3 bases and J lost 4; bases outside the gene matches: 10. The CDR3 loop reads CASSISEGQARNEKLFF. For the CDR3, the DNA is TGTGCCAGTAGTATCTCTGAGGGACAGGCTCGTAATGAAAAACTGTTTTTT.

This chain connects TRBV20-1 to TRBJ2-4; 7 positions agree with TRBD2. V lost 3 bases to trimming and J lost 3 bases; unmatched junction nucleotides: 2. The CDR3 is made up of 13 amino acids. Germline CDR1 is DFQATT and CDR2 is SNEGSKA (reference sequence). Here the CDR3 reads CSASPGGKNIQYF. CDR3 DNA: TGCAGTGCTAGTCCGGGGGGCAAAAACATTCAGTACTTC.

This chain uses TRBV7-2 with TRBJ1-2; the D gene is possibly TRBD1 (5 bases). The V end was cut by 5 bases, the J end by 4 bases, with 17 bases between. The CDR3 loop spans 15 amino acids. Per the germline V gene, CDR1 is SGHTA and CDR2 is FQGNSA. The CDR3 nucleotides are TGTGCCAGCAGCCCCGGGGGTCCCAGTGGCTATGGCTACACCTTC. This gives the protein CASSPGGPSGYGYTF.

In regard to this clone: A read error may account for a junction end that differs from germline. This rearrangement joins TRBV13 to TRBJ2-6, with TRBD1 identical over 11 bases. The CDR3 runs 19 residues. Germline CDR1 and CDR2: PRHDT and FYEKMQ (reference sequence). DNA of the CDR3: TGTGCCTGCAGCTTGGGGGCCGGGACAGGGGGCTCTGGGGCCAACGTCCTGACTTTC. This gives the protein CACSLGAGTGGSGANVLTF.

The chain combines TRBV4-1 with TRBJ1-5; D call uncertain. The length of the CDR3 is 15 residues. The V gene's germline CDR1 is MGHRA and CDR2 YSYEKL. The V end lost 0 bases, the J end lost 4 bases, and 10 bases lay between the germline ends. The CDR3 DNA reads as TGCGCCAGCAGCCAAGACGGGAGCCAGAATCAGCCCCAGCATTTT. Its translation is CASSQDGSQNQPQHF.

Details on this clone: Other DNA sequences in this specimen translate into the identical CDR3. The rearrangement uses TRBV9 and TRBJ2-5, with TRBD1 matching 11 bases. CDR3 length: 16 amino acids. Germline assignment: CDR1 SGDLS and CDR2 YYNGEE. J gave up 5 bases and V 0 bases, and 6 bases lay outside the gene matches. CDR3 sequence reads: CASSVAGQGARETQYF. The CDR3 bases are TGTGCCAGCAGCGTAGCCGGACAGGGGGCCCGGGAGACCCAGTACTTC.

The chain employs TRBV6-4 and TRBJ2-1, with TRBD1 as a possible D gene (6 bases). Between the trimmed V and J ends, which lost 6 bases and 1 base, there was a span of 13 bases. The CDR3 has 15 amino acids. Germline lookup yields CDR1 MRHNA and CDR2 SNTAGT. In DNA, the CDR3 is TGTGCCAGCAGCCGGGACACCACGTCCTACAATGAGCAGTTCTTC. Its protein is CASSRDTTSYNEQFF.

This clone has only one observation. This chain connects TRBV6-2 or TRBV6-3 to TRBJ1-1; D is possibly TRBD1 (6 bases). The V end was cut by 4 bases, the J end by 7 bases, with 10 bases between. The germline V gene encodes CDR1 MNHEY and CDR2 SVGEGT. This CDR3 is 12 amino acids long. DNA for the CDR3: TGTGCCAGCAGTTTACAGGGCTATGAAGCTTTCTTT. Encoded protein: CASSLQGYEAFF.

This clone appeared a single time. The chain is built from TRBV6-2 or TRBV6-3 and TRBJ2-7; 8 bases match TRBD2. The germline V gene encodes CDR1 MNHEY and CDR2 SVGEGT. The V segment lost 6 bases and the J segment 10 bases; nucleotides outside the gene matches: 17. This CDR3 is built from 15 residues. CDR3 nucleotides: TGTGCCAGCAGCCCCAGGGCAAAAGCGGGGGAGTCTCAGTACTTC. It encodes CASSPRAKAGESQYF.

The rearrangement links TRBV29-1 to TRBJ2-5, with 7 bases that match TRBD1. This CDR3 has 12 amino acids. Germline CDR1 and CDR2: SQVTM and ANQGSEA. Trimming cost V 7 bases and J 2 bases; bases outside gene matches: 4. The CDR3 DNA reads as TGCAGCGGTAGACAGGGTCAAGAGACCCAGTACTTC. Residues: CSGRQGQETQYF.

The chain couples TRBV2 to TRBJ2-5, with TRBD1 matching 11 bases. Germline CDR1 reads SNHLY; CDR2 reads FYNNEI. Trimming cost V 5 bases and J 7 bases; bases outside gene matches: 6. The CDR3 extends over 14 amino acids. The CDR3, as DNA: TGTGCCAGCAGTTTTGGACAGGGGGCAGGGACCCAGTACTTC. The encoded protein is CASSFGQGAGTQYF.

The rearrangement joins TRBV9 to TRBJ1-2, with TRBD1 as a possible D gene (6 bases). Germline assignment: CDR1 SGDLS and CDR2 YYNGEE. The V gene lost 3 bases and the J gene lost 2 bases, with 8 bases spanning the gap. The length of the CDR3 is 13 residues. In nucleotides, the CDR3 is TGTGCCAGCAGCGCCGGGACAAACTATGGCTACACCTTC. It is translated as CASSAGTNYGYTF.

Only one count was recorded for this clone. This chain uses TRBV19 with TRBJ2-5; 8 bases map to TRBD1. CDR1 and CDR2 from the germline V gene are LNHDA and SQIVND (reference sequence). The CDR3 sequence is 16 residues long. The V segment lost 3 bases and the J segment 2 bases; nucleotides outside the gene matches: 8. The CDR3 DNA is TGTGCCAGTAGTATCTGGACAGGGCATGGACAAGAGACCCAGTACTTC. This encodes CASSIWTGHGQETQYF. The whole variable domain, filled in from reference TRBV19 and TRBJ2-5, reads DGGITQSPKYLFRKEGQNVTLSCEQNLNHDAMYWYRQDPGQGLRLIYYSQIVNDFQKGDIAEGYSVSREKKESFPLTVTSAQKNPTAFYLCASSIWTGHGQETQYFGPGTRLLVL.

The rearrangement joins TRBV19 to TRBJ1-2, with a tentative D call TRBD1 (5 bases). From germline, CDR1 is LNHDA and CDR2 SQIVND (reference sequence). V shed 5 bases and J shed 7 bases, with 17 bases lying between them. CDR3 length: 14 amino acids. In DNA, the CDR3 is TGTGCCAGTAGTCCTAGGGGCAGGTCGAGTGGCTACACCTTC. Its protein product is CASSPRGRSSGYTF.

This rearrangement joins TRBV3-1 (or the pseudogene TRBV3-2) to TRBJ2-7; no clear D gene. This CDR3 comprises 12 residues. Trimming pared 3 bases from V and 0 bases from J, leaving 3 bases between. Germline V CDR1 and CDR2: LGHDT, YNNKEL (reference sequence). As DNA, the CDR3 is TGTGCCAGCAGCCACCACTCCTACGAGCAGTACTTC. Its protein is CASSHHSYEQYF.

The chain joins TRBV6-5 to TRBJ2-7; D gene unclear. Trimming removed 7 bases at V and 0 bases at J, with 13 bases between. CDR1 is MNHEY, CDR2 SVGAGI, per germline. This CDR3 has 14 residues. The DNA of the CDR3 is TGTGCCAGCACCCCAGGCGTGAGCTCCTACGAGCAGTACTTC. Translating it yields CASTPGVSSYEQYF.

The V call is TRBV5-1, the J call TRBJ1-5, with D uncertain. Trimming took 5 bases from V and 6 from J, leaving 15 bases between them. Germline-derived CDR1 and CDR2 are SGHRS and YFSETQ. The CDR3 is made up of 14 amino acids. The chain's CDR3 is CASSLNGRGQPQHF. CDR3 DNA sequence: TGCGCCAGCAGTCTCAACGGTCGGGGTCAGCCCCAGCATTTT. Together with reference TRBV5-1 and TRBJ1-5, the CDR3 gives the full variable domain: KAGVTQTPRYLIKTRGQQVTLSCSPISGHRSVSWYQQTPGQGLQFLFEYFSETQRNKGNFPGRFSGRQFSNSRSEMNVSTLELGDSALYLCASSLNGRGQPQHFGDGTRLSIL.

CDR3 nucleotides: TGCGCCAGCAGCCCGGGACAGATTAATTCACCCCTCCACTTT. It yields the protein CASSPGQINSPLHF. V gene TRBV5-1 combines with J gene TRBJ1-6; 7 nucleotides line up with TRBD1. The length of the CDR3 is 14 residues. Looked up from germline, CDR1 is SGHRS and CDR2 is YFSETQ. V gave up 4 bases and J gave up 6 bases; unmatched junction bases: 4.

The table lists this clone with a few counts. The chain couples TRBV18 to TRBJ1-6, with TRBD1 matching over 9 bases. Germline V lookup: CDR1 KGHSH, CDR2 LQKENI. With 3 bases clipped from V and 7 bases from J, the junction kept 1 base outside the gene matches. This CDR3 contains 14 residues. The CDR3 DNA reads TGTGCCAGCTCACCCGGGACAGGGAATTCACCCCTCCACTTT. Translating gives CASSPGTGNSPLHF.

The V and J genes are TRBV11-2 and TRBJ1-4, with D tentatively TRBD1 (6 bases). CDR1 SGHAT and CDR2 FQNNGV come from the germline V gene. Trimming removed 0 bases from V and 6 bases from J, with 11 bases in between. The CDR3 length is 15 residues. Written as DNA, the CDR3 is TGTGCCAGCAGCTTAGACGTCGGGACATATGAAAAACTGTTTTTT. Protein sequence: CASSLDVGTYEKLFF.